This T cell receptor (beta chain) was retrieved from a study of T cells in Graves' hyperthyroidism and ophthalmopathy. The ends were cut back, 4 bases at V and 6 bases at J, with 19 bases in the middle. This CDR3 has 15 amino acids. Germline CDR1 and CDR2: MNHEY and SMNVEV (reference sequence). RNA transcripts were the template for amplifying TCR beta CDR3 regions. First-round RT-PCR targeting the TCR CDR3 was performed with the HTBI primer set. TCRdb called the multiplex PCR reads again in MiXCR, with one record for every CDR3 protein. The table lists a few hundred thousand distinct CDR3 sequences, less than 25% of them singletons. The definition of stable Graves' hyperthyroidism was no ophthalmopathy progression within 18 months. Researchers barred patients who had uncontrolled infection, other autoimmune disease, pregnancy or lactation. Over 8 ml fresh peripheral blood yielded the PBMCs. In its sample, this clonotype was seen many times.

This TCR was recovered from a man in his late teens or twenties with Graves' hyperthyroidism. The genes are TRBV27 and TRBJ2-7, with D possibly matching TRBD1 (6 bases). The source material was blood. CDR3 protein: CASSSQGHASPEQYF. The CDR3 coding sequence is TGTGCCAGCAGTTCCCAGGGACACGCCTCGCCCGAGCAGTACTTC.